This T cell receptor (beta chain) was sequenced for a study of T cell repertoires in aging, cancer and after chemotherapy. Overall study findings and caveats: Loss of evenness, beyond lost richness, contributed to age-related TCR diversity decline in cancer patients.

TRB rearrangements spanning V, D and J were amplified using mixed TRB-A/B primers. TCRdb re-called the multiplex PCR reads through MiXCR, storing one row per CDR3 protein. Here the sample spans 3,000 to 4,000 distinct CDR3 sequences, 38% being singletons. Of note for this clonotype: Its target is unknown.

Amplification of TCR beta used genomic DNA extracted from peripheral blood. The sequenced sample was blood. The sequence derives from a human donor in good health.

CDR3 nucleotide sequence: TGTGCCAGTCATGAGGGGCTCACTGAAGCTTTCTTT. Protein sequence: CASHEGLTEAFF. V gene TRBV6-5 combines with J gene TRBJ1-1, with D maybe TRBD1 (5 bases). CDR3 size: 12 residues. CDR1 MNHEY and CDR2 SVGAGI come from the germline V gene. V was trimmed by 9 bases and J by 4 bases, leaving 12 bases between them.